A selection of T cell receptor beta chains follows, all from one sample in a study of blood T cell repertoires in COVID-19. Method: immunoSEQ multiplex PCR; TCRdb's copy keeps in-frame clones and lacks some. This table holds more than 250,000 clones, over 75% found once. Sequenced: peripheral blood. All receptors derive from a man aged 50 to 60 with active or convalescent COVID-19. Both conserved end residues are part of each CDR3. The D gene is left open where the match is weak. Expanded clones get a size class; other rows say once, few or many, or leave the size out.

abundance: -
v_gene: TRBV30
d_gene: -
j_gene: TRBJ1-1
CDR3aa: CAWSSRDTEAFF
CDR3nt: TGTGCCTGGAGTTCCCGGGACACTGAAGCTTTCTTT

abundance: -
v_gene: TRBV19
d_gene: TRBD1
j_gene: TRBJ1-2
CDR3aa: CASSIPRDRASRLGYTF
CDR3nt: TGTGCCAGTAGTATCCCGCGGGACAGGGCCTCAAGATTAGGCTACACCTTC

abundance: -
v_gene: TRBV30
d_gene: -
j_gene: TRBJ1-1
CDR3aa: CAWSTGVSTEAFF
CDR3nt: TGTGCCTGGTCGACGGGGGTTAGCACTGAAGCTTTCTTT

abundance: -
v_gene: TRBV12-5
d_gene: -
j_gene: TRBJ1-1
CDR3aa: CASGLVTGGTTEAFF
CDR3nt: TGTGCTAGTGGTTTGGTTACGGGGGGGACCACTGAAGCTTTCTTT

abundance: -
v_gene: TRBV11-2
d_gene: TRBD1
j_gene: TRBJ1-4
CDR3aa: CASSSSTGVAEKLFF
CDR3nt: TGTGCCAGCAGCTCATCGACAGGGGTAGCGGAAAAACTGTTTTTT

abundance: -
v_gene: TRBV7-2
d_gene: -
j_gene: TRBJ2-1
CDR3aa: CASSLAGAAYNEQFF
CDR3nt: TGTGCCAGCAGCTTGGCGGGGGCCGCCTACAATGAGCAGTTCTTC

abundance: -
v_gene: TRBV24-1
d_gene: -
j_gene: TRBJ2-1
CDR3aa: CATSDPGLSNEQFF
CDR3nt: TGTGCCACCAGTGACCCCGGACTGAGCAATGAGCAGTTCTTC

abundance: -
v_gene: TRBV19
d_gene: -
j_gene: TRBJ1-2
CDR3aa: CASSIGPASPNYGYTF
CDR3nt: TGTGCCAGTAGTATCGGTCCTGCCTCTCCCAACTATGGCTACACCTTC

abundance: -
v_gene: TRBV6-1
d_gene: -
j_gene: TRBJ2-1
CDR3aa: CASSDLASNEQFF
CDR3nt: TGTGCCAGCAGTGACCTAGCGAGCAATGAGCAGTTCTTC

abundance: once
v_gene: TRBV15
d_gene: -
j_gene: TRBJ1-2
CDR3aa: CATSRDRNRNYGYTF
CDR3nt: TGTGCCACCAGCAGAGATAGGAACAGGAACTATGGCTACACCTTC

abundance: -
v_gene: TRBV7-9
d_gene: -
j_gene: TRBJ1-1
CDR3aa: CASSLGRGWAFF
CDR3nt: TGTGCCAGCAGCTTAGGTAGGGGTTGGGCTTTCTTT

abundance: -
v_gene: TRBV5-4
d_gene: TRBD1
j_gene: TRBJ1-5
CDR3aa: CASSPSGDRGQPQHF
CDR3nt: TGTGCCAGCAGCCCCAGCGGGGACAGGGGTCAGCCCCAGCATTTT

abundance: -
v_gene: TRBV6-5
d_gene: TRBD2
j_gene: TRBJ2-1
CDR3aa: CASSFRHASGYNEQFF
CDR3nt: TGTGCCAGCAGTTTCCGTCATGCTAGCGGTTACAATGAGCAGTTCTTC

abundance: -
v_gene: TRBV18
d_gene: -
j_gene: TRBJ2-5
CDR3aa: CASSPPGGETQYF
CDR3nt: TGTGCCAGCTCACCACCCGGGGGAGAGACCCAGTACTTC

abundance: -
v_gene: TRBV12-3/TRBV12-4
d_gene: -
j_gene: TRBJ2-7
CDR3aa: CASRLGSYEQYF
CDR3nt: TGTGCCAGCCGCTTGGGGAGTTACGAGCAGTACTTC

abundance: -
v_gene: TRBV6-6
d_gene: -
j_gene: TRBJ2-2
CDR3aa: CASSPRGIRTGELFF
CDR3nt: TGTGCCAGCAGTCCCAGAGGGATACGAACCGGGGAGCTGTTTTTT